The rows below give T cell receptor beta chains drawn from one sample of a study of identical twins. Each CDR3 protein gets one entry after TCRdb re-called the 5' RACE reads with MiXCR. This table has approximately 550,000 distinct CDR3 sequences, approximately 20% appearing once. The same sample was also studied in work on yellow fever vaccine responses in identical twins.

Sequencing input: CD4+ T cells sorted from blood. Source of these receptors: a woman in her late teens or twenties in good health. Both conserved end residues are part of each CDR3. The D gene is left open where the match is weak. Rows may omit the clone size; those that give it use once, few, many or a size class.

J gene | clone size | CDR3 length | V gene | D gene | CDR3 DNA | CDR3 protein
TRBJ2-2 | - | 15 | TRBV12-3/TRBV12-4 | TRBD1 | TGTGCCAGCAGTTTTAGACAGGGGGCTCTCGGGGAGCTGTTTTTT | CASSFRQGALGELFF
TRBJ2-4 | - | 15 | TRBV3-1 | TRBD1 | TGTGCCAGCAGCTTCGGACAGGGTAGAATAAACATTCAGTACTTC | CASSFGQGRINIQYF
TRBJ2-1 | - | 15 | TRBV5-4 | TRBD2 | TGTGCCAGCAGCCCCGATAGCGGGTTTTACAATGAGCAGTTCTTC | CASSPDSGFYNEQFF
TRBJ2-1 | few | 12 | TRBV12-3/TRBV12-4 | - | TGTGCCAGCAGCCCTGACATCAATGAGCAGTTCTTC | CASSPDINEQFF
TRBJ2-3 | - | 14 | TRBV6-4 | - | TGTGCCAGCAGTCTTCGGGTCCGCACAGATACGCAGTATTTT | CASSLRVRTDTQYF
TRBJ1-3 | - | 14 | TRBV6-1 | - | TGTGCCAGCAGTGGCCGAAGCTCTGGAAACACCATATATTTT | CASSGRSSGNTIYF
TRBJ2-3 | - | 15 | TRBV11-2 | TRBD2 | TGTGCCAGCAGCTCTATAGCGGGACGCACAGATACGCAGTATTTT | CASSSIAGRTDTQYF
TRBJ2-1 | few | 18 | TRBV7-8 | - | TGTGCCAGCAGCTTACCAATCGGACAGCAGGATCAAAGGGATGAGCAGTTCTTC | CASSLPIGQQDQRDEQFF
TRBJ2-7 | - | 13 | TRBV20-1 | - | TGCAGTGCTAGAGCACTATCCATCTACGAGCAGTACTTC | CSARALSIYEQYF
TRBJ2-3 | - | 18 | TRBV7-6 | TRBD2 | TGTGCCAGCAGCTCATACGGGACTAGCGGGGGGGCATCAGATACGCAGTATTTT | CASSSYGTSGGASDTQYF
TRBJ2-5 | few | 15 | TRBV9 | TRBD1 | TGTGCCAGCAGCGTAGGACAGGGTAACCAAGAGACCCAGTACTTC | CASSVGQGNQETQYF
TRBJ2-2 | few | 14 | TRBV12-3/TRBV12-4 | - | TGTGCCAGCAGTCAACACATGGACACCGGGGAGCTGTTTTTT | CASSQHMDTGELFF
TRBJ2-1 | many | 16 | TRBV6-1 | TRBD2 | TGTGCCAGCAGCCCGACTAGCGGAGGTTCCTACAATGAGCAGTTCTTC | CASSPTSGGSYNEQFF
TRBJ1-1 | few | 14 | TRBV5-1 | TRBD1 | TGCGCCAGCAGCTTAACACAGGGGCCGGTTGAAGCTTTCTTT | CASSLTQGPVEAFF
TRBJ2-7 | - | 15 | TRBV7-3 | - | TGTGCCAGCAGCTTATTAGATGTGGGAATAACCGAGCAGTACTTC | CASSLLDVGITEQYF
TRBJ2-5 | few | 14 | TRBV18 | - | TGTGCCAGCTCACTAAGAGAGGGTTTTGAGACCCAGTACTTC | CASSLREGFETQYF
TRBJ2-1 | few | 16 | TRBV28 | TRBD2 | TGTGCCAGCAGTTTAAGCGGGGGGGCGGTGGGGAATGAGCAGTTCTTC | CASSLSGGAVGNEQFF
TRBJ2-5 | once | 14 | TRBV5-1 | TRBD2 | TGCGCCAGCAGCCTACGACTAGCAGTAGAGACCCAGTACTTC | CASSLRLAVETQYF
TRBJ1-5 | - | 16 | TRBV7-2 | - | TGTGCCAGCAGCTTAGCGGGTCAGGGGATCAATCAGCCCCAGCATTTT | CASSLAGQGINQPQHF
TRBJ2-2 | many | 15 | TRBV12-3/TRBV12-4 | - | TGTGCCAGCAGTTTTCGCGGAACGAACACCGGGGAGCTGTTTTTT | CASSFRGTNTGELFF
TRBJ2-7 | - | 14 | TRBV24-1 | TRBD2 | TGTGCCACCAGTGAGAGCGGGAGGGCCGCCGAGCAGTACTTC | CATSESGRAAEQYF
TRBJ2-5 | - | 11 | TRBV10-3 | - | TGTGCCACGAGTGGGTCGGAGACCCAGTACTTC | CATSGSETQYF
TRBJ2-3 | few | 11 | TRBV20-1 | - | TGCAGTGCTAGAGTTAGCAATACGCAGTATTTT | CSARVSNTQYF
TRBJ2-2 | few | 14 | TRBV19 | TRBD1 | TGTGCCAGTAGACCGGACAGGGGGACCGGGGAGCTGTTTTTT | CASRPDRGTGELFF
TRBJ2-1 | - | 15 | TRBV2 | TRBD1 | TGTGCCAGCAGGGCAACAGGGGCCTTCTACAATGAGCAGTTCTTC | CASRATGAFYNEQFF
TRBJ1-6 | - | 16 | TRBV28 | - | TGTGCCAGCAGTGAGTACCGGGACACAAGCGATTCACCCCTCCACTTT | CASSEYRDTSDSPLHF
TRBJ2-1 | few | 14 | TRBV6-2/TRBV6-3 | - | TGTGCCAGCAGTTACACGTATGGCGTGAATGAGCAGTTCTTC | CASSYTYGVNEQFF
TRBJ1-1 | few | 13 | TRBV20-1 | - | TGCAGTGCTAGGGGGGGCTTGAACACTGAAGCTTTCTTT | CSARGGLNTEAFF
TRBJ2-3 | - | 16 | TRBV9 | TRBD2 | TGTGCCAGCAGCCCCAGCGGCGGGAGGAAAACAGATACGCAGTATTTT | CASSPSGGRKTDTQYF
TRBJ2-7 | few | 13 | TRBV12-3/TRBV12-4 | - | TGTGCCAGCAGTCTTCAACCGCGTTCCGAGCAGTACTTC | CASSLQPRSEQYF
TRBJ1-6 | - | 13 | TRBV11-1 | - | TGTGCCAGCAGCTTAGGGGGTCCCTCACCCCTCCACTTT | CASSLGGPSPLHF
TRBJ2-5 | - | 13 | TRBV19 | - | TGTGCCAGTAGTTCTCGGAACCAAGAGACCCAGTACTTC | CASSSRNQETQYF
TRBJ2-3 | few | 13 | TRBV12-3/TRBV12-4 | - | TGTGCCAGCAGTTGGGCAGGCACAGATACGCAGTATTTT | CASSWAGTDTQYF
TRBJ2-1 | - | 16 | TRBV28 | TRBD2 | TGTGCCAGCAGTCCCCCGGGCGGGAGCTCCTACAATGAGCAGTTCTTC | CASSPPGGSSYNEQFF
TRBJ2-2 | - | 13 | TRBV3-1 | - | TGTGCCAGCAGCCAAGTTCTTCCCGGGGAGCTGTTTTTT | CASSQVLPGELFF
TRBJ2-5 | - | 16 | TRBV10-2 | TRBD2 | TGCGCCAGCAGCCCCGGGGCAGCGGGAGGGCCGGAGACCCAGTACTTC | CASSPGAAGGPETQYF
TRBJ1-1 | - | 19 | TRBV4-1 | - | TGCGCCAGCAGCCAAGATTGGATAAAAGGGATAAAATTGAACACTGAAGCTTTCTTT | CASSQDWIKGIKLNTEAFF